This T cell receptor beta chain stems from a study of cytomegalovirus exposure and HLA in healthy donors. Primers: 60 Vbeta forward and 13 Jbeta reverse. Generated by immunoSEQ multiplex PCR, the TCRdb table keeps only in-frame clones and is missing some. The sample shows approximately 130,000 clones, approximately 8.6% of them seen only once. Regarding this clone: The CDR3 carries no conserved terminal phenylalanine or tryptophan, so it likely arises from a read error.

The CDR3 runs 17 residues. Germline-derived CDR1 and CDR2 are MGHDK and SYGVNS. V was cut by 6 bases and J by 2 bases, with 22 bases left in between. All donors participated as healthy donors of bone marrow. Sequencing used PBMCs. This sequence joins TRBV25-1 and TRBJ1-2; weak D call: TRBD1 (6 bases). The clonotype was recovered from a woman aged 40 to 50 in good health and CMV-seropositive. The CDR3 coding sequence is TGTGCCAGCAGCCCACTCGGGCAGGGGACGGGCAACTATGGCTACACCGTC. This gives the protein CASSPLGQGTGNYGYTV.